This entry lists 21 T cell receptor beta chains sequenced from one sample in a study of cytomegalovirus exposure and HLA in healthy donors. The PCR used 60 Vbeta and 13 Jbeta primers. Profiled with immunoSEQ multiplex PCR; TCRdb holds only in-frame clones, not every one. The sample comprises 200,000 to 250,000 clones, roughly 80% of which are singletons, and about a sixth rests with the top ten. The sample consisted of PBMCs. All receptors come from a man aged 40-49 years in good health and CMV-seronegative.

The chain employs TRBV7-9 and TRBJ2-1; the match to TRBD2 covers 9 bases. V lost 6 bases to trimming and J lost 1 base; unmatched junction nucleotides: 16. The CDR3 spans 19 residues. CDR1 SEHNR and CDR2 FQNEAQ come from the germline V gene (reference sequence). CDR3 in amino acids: CASRSSLSASGVSYNEQFF. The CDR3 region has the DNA TGTGCCAGCAGATCCTCATTATCGGCTAGCGGGGTTTCCTACAATGAGCAGTTCTTC.

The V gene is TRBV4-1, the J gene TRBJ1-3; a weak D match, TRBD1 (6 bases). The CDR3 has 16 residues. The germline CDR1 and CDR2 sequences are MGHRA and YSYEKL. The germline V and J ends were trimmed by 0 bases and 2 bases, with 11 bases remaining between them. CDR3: CASSQDTGFTGNTIYF. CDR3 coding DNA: TGCGCCAGCAGCCAAGATACAGGGTTTACTGGAAACACCATATATTTT.

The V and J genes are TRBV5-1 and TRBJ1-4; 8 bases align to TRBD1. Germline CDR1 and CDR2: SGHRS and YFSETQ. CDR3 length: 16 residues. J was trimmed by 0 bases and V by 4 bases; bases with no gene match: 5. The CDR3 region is CASSIQTGATNEKLFF. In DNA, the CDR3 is TGCGCCAGCAGCATTCAGACAGGGGCAACTAATGAAAAACTGTTTTTT.

The CDR3 DNA is TGTGCCAGCAGCTTATCAGTCCAGGGAACGACTAGCTCCTACAATGAGCAGTTCTTC. Residues: CASSLSVQGTTSSYNEQFF. J is TRBJ2-1 and V is TRBV7-9, with a weak D call TRBD2 (6 bases). From germline, CDR1 is SEHNR and CDR2 FQNEAQ (reference sequence). Trimming took off 2 bases at V and 0 bases at J, with 20 bases between the two ends. This CDR3 is 19 amino acids long.

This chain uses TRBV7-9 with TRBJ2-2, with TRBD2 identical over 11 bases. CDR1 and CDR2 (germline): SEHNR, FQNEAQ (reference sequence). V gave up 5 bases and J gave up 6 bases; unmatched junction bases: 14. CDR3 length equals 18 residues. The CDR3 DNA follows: TGTGCCAGCAGCCAGAGGGTGACTAGCGGGATTCCGGCCGGGGAGCTGTTTTTT. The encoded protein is CASSQRVTSGIPAGELFF.

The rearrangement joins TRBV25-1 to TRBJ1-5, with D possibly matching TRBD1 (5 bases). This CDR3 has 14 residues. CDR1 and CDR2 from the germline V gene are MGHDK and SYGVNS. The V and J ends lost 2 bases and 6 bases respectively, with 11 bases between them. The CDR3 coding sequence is TGTGCCAGCAGTGAAATACAGGTCGCTCAGCCCCAGCATTTT. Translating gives CASSEIQVAQPQHF. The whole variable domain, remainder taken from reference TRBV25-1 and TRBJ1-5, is EADIYQTPRYLVIGTGKKITLECSQTMGHDKMYWYQQDPGMELHLIHYSYGVNSTEKGDLSSESTVSRIRTEHFPLTLESARPSHTSQYLCASSEIQVAQPQHFGDGTRLSIL.

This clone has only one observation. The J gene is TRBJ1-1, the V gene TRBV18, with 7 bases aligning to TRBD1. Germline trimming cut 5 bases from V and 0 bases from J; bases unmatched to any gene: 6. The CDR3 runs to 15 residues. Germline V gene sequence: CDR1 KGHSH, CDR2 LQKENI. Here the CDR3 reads CASSTKTGMNTEAFF. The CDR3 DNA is TGTGCCAGCTCAACTAAGACAGGGATGAACACTGAAGCTTTCTTT. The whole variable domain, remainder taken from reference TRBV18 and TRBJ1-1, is NAGVMQNPRHLVRRRGQEARLRCSPMKGHSHVYWYRQLPEEGLKFMVYLQKENIIDESGMPKERFSAEFPKEGPSILRIQQVVRGDSAAYFCASSTKTGMNTEAFFGQGTRLTVV.

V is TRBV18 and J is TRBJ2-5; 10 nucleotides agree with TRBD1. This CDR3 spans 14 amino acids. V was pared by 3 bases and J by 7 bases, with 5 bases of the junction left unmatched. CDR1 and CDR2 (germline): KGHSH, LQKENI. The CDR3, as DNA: TGTGCCAGCTCACCTGGACAGGGGGAAGCGACCCAGTACTTC. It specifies CASSPGQGEATQYF.

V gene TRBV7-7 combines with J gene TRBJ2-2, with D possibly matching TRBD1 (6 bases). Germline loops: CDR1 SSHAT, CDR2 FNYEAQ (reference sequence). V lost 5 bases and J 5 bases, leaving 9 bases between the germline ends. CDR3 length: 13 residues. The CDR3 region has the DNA TGTGCCAGCAGCGGACAGAGTACCGGGGAGCTGTTTTTT. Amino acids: CASSGQSTGELFF.

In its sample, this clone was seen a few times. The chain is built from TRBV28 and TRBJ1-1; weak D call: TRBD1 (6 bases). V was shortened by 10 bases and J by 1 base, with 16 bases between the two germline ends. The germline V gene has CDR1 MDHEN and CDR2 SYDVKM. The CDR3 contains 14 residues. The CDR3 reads CATKGTRPNTEAFF. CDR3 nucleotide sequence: TGTGCCACCAAGGGGACACGACCGAACACTGAAGCTTTCTTT.

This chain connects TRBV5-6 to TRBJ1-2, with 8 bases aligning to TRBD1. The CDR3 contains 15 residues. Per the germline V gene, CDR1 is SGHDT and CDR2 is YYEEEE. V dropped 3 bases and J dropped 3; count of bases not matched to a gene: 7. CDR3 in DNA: TGTGCCAGCAGCTCGGGACAGGCCCAATACTATGGCTACACCTTC. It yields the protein CASSSGQAQYYGYTF.

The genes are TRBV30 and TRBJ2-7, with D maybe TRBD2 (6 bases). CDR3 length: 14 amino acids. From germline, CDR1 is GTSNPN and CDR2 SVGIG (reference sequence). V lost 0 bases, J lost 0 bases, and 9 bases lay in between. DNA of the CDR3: TGTGCCTGGAGTGTAGGGACTGTCTCCTACGAGCAGTACTTC. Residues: CAWSVGTVSYEQYF.

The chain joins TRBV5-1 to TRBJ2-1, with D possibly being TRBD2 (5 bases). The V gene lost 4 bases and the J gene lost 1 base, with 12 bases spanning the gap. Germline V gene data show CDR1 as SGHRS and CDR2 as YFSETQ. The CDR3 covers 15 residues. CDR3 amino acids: CASSDGSGSYNEQFF. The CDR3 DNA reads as TGCGCCAGCAGCGATGGATCGGGGTCCTACAATGAGCAGTTCTTC.

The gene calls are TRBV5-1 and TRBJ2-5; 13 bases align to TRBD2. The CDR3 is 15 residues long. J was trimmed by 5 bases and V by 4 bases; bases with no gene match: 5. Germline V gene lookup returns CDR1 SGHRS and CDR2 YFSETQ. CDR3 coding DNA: TGCGCCAGCAGCCCTGGACTAGCGGGAGACGAGACCCAGTACTTC. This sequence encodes CASSPGLAGDETQYF.

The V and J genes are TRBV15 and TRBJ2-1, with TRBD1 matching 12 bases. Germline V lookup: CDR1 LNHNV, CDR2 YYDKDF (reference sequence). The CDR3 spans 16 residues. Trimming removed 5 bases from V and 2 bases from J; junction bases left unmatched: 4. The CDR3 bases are TGTGCCACCAGCGGGGGACAGGGGGCTACCTACAATGAGCAGTTCTTC. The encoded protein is CATSGGQGATYNEQFF.

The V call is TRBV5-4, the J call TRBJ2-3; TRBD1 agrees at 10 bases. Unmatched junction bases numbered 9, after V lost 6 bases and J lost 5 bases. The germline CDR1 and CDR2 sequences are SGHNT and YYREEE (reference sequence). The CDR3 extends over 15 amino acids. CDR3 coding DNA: TGTGCCAGCATCCCGGGACAGGGGAAAGGAGATACGCAGTATTTT. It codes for CASIPGQGKGDTQYF.

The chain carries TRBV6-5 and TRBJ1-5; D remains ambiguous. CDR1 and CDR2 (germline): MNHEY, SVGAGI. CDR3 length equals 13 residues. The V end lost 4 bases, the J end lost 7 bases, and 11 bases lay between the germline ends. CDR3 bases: TGTGCCAGCAGTTCTCGGGGTTACCAGCCCCAGCATTTT. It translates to CASSSRGYQPQHF.

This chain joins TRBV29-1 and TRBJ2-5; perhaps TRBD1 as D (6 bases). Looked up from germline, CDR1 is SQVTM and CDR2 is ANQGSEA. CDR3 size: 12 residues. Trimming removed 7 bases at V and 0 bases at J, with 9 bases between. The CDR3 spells CSAGGYQETQYF. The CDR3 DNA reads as TGCAGCGCTGGGGGCTACCAAGAGACCCAGTACTTC.

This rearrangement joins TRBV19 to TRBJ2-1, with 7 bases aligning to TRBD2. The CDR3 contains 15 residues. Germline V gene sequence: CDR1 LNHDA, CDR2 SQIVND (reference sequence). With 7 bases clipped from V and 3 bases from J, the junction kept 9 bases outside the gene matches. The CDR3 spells CASTDPASGYNEQFF. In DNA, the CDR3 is TGTGCCAGTACCGATCCGGCTAGCGGCTACAATGAGCAGTTCTTC.

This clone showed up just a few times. The CDR3 loop is CSVEGAGEQDFRSIQYF. DNA of the CDR3: TGCAGCGTTGAAGGGGCAGGTGAACAGGATTTTCGGTCCATTCAGTACTTC. The rearrangement uses TRBV29-1 and TRBJ2-4; D is possibly TRBD1 (5 bases). The CDR3 loop spans 17 amino acids. Germline CDR1 reads SQVTM; CDR2 reads ANQGSEA. Between the trimmed V and J ends, which lost 1 base and 9 bases, there was a span of 25 bases. The full variable domain, completed using reference TRBV29-1 and TRBJ2-4, is SAVISQKPSRDICQRGTSLTIQCQVDSQVTMMFWYRQQPGQSLTLIATANQGSEATYESGFVIDKFPISRPNLTFSTLTVSNMSPEDSSIYLCSVEGAGEQDFRSIQYFGAGTRLSVL.

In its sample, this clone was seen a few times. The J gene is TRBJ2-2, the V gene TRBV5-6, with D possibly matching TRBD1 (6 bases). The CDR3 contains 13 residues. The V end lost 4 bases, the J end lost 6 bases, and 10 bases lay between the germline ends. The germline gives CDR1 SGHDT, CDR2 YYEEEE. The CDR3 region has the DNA TGTGCCAGCAGCACGTGGACAGCCGGGGAGCTGTTTTTT. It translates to CASSTWTAGELFF.